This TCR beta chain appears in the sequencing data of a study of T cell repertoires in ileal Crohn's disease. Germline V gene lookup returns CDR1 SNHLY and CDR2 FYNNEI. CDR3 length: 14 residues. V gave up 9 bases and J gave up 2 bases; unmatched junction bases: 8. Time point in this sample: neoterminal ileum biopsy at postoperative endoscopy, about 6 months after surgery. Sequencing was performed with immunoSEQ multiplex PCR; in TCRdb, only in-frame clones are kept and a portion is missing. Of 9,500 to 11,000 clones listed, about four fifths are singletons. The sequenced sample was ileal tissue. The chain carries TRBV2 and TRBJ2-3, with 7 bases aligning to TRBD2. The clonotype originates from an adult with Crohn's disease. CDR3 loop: CASRASGFTDTQYF. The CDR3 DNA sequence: TGTGCCAGTCGGGCTAGCGGATTCACAGATACGCAGTATTTT.